Below, 20 T cell receptor beta chains from the same sample are listed, as sequenced in a study of CD8+ T cells in alopecia areata. The treatment: oral pan-JAK inhibitor, 5-10 mg twice daily. The sequencing template was cDNA reverse transcribed from extracted RNA. TCRdb keeps only in-frame clones here, not all; method: immunoSEQ multiplex PCR. The sample consists of about 110,000 clones, about three fifths of them appearing once. The specimen comprised CD8+ T cells sorted from blood, sampled at week 24, from a patient treated with tofacitinib. The receptor source for this set is a human donor with alopecia areata.

This chain connects TRBV7-3 to TRBJ2-1; TRBD2 matches at 8 bases. The length of the CDR3 is 15 residues. After removal of 5 bases from V and 6 bases from J, the junction contained 9 bases not matched to a gene. Germline V gene data show CDR1 as SGHTA and CDR2 as FQGTGA. The CDR3 DNA sequence: TGTGCCAGCAGCGAATTAGCGGGGAAAATCAATGAGCAGTTCTTC. Protein: CASSELAGKINEQFF.

This clone was recorded only once. The chain is built from TRBV5-1 and TRBJ2-4; tentative D call: TRBD1 (6 bases). This CDR3 spans 15 amino acids. V gave up 4 bases and J gave up 6 bases, with 17 bases separating them. The germline CDR1 and CDR2 sequences are SGHRS and YFSETQ. CDR3: CASSETPGTLNIQYF. The DNA for the CDR3 is TGCGCCAGCAGCGAGACTCCGGGGACATTAAACATTCAGTACTTC.

The chain is built from TRBV7-2 and TRBJ2-7; no clear D. The CDR3 sequence is 14 residues long. Trimming took off 1 base at V and 4 bases at J, with 11 bases between the two ends. Per the germline V gene, CDR1 is SGHTA and CDR2 is FQGNSA. The CDR3 DNA sequence: TGTGCCAGCAGCTTAGACAATAAGGAGTACGAGCAGTACTTC. Its protein is CASSLDNKEYEQYF.

This clone has more than one count but fewer than ten. This chain uses TRBV29-1 with TRBJ2-5; D is perhaps TRBD2 (6 bases). The CDR3 is made up of 12 amino acids. V lost 7 bases, J lost 0 bases, and 9 bases lay in between. Germline V gene lookup returns CDR1 SQVTM and CDR2 ANQGSEA. The CDR3 loop reads CSDGGNQETQYF. For the CDR3, the DNA is TGCAGCGACGGGGGAAACCAAGAGACCCAGTACTTC. Drawing the rest from reference TRBV29-1 and TRBJ2-5, the complete variable domain is SAVISQKPSRDICQRGTSLTIQCQVDSQVTMMFWYRQQPGQSLTLIATANQGSEATYESGFVIDKFPISRPNLTFSTLTVSNMSPEDSSIYLCSDGGNQETQYFGPGTRLLVL.

There are a few counts of this clone. Other DNA sequences in the sample encode the same CDR3. The J gene is TRBJ1-5, the V gene TRBV19; D remains ambiguous. The CDR3 length is 14 residues. V lost 3 bases to trimming and J lost 1 base, with 7 bases between them. Germline V gene sequence: CDR1 LNHDA, CDR2 SQIVND (reference sequence). This CDR3 is CASSIRDSNQPQHF. In nucleotides, the CDR3 is TGTGCCAGTAGTATCAGAGACAGCAATCAGCCCCAGCATTTT.

V usage is TRBV27 and J usage is TRBJ2-7, with D perhaps TRBD2 (6 bases). This CDR3 is 15 amino acids long. V was clipped by 3 bases and J by 4 bases, with 16 bases between them. Germline loops: CDR1 MNHEY, CDR2 SMNVEV (reference sequence). The CDR3 coding sequence is TGTGCCAGCAGTTTTAATTCGGGACTTATTTACGAGCAGTACTTC. It encodes CASSFNSGLIYEQYF.

The chain combines TRBV9 with TRBJ2-7, with D maybe TRBD2 (6 bases). This CDR3 is built from 15 residues. Germline lookup yields CDR1 SGDLS and CDR2 YYNGEE. The V end lost 4 bases, the J end lost 2 bases, and 16 bases lay between the germline ends. CDR3 in amino acids: CASSYGGERTYEQYF. In nucleotides, the CDR3 is TGTGCCAGCAGCTATGGAGGGGAGCGGACCTACGAGCAGTACTTC.

This rearrangement joins TRBV27 to TRBJ1-2, with 9 nucleotides matching TRBD1. The germline V gene has CDR1 MNHEY and CDR2 SMNVEV (reference sequence). The CDR3 spans 16 residues. V dropped 4 bases and J dropped 1; count of bases not matched to a gene: 7. Here the CDR3 DNA reads TGTGCCAGCAGTTCATTCCGGGACAGGGTTAACTATGGCTACACCTTC. It is translated as CASSSFRDRVNYGYTF.

Written as DNA, the CDR3 is TGTGCCAGCAGCTTCCCAGGGGGAAATTCACCCCTCCACTTT. Amino acids: CASSFPGGNSPLHF. The chain links TRBV5-6 to TRBJ1-6; TRBD1 matches at 7 bases. J gave up 7 bases and V 2 bases, and 3 bases lay outside the gene matches. CDR1 and CDR2 from the germline V gene are SGHDT and YYEEEE. This CDR3 comprises 14 residues.

This chain uses TRBV11-2 with TRBJ2-1, with D maybe TRBD2 (6 bases). Looked up from germline, CDR1 is SGHAT and CDR2 is FQNNGV. V lost 4 bases to trimming and J lost 7 bases, with 14 bases between them. The CDR3 extends over 14 amino acids. The CDR3 sequence: CASSSEGRVNEQFF. For the CDR3, the DNA is TGTGCCAGCAGCTCGGAGGGCAGGGTTAATGAGCAGTTCTTC.

The V and J genes are TRBV5-1 and TRBJ2-3; 10 bases are shared with TRBD2. The germline V gene has CDR1 SGHRS and CDR2 YFSETQ. The junction had 7 bases not matched to a gene; V was cut back by 0 bases and J by 0 bases. This CDR3 has 18 amino acids. DNA for the CDR3: TGCGCCAGCAGCTTGGCCGGGGGACTAGCGTCTAGCACAGATACGCAGTATTTT. This translates into CASSLAGGLASSTDTQYF.

This rearrangement joins TRBV10-3 to TRBJ1-4; 7 bases align to TRBD1. The CDR3 runs 15 residues. The junction had 9 bases not matched to a gene; V was cut back by 4 bases and J by 7 bases. Germline V CDR1 and CDR2: ENHRY, SYGVKD. The CDR3 sequence is CAISAHEGAIEKLFF. The CDR3 DNA is TGTGCCATCAGTGCCCACGAGGGGGCGATTGAAAAACTGTTTTTT.

The CDR3 sequence is CASHGGFGNQPQHF. The CDR3 bases are TGTGCCAGCCATGGAGGGTTTGGCAATCAGCCCCAGCATTTT. The rearrangement uses TRBV25-1 and TRBJ1-5; D ambiguous. Germline CDR1 and CDR2: MGHDK and SYGVNS. Trimming took 8 bases from V and 2 from J, leaving 13 bases between them. The length of the CDR3 is 14 residues.

The rearrangement uses TRBV2 and TRBJ2-5, with D possibly being TRBD1 (5 bases). The V and J ends lost 7 bases and 13 bases respectively, with 19 bases between them. Germline CDR1 SNHLY, CDR2 FYNNEI. The CDR3 sequence is 12 residues long. DNA of the CDR3: TGTGCCAGCACCCCTTCTGGGGCCCTACCGTACTTC. Amino acids: CASTPSGALPYF.

V and J are TRBV4-3 and TRBJ1-5, with 8 positions matching TRBD1. V gave up 4 bases and J gave up 0 bases; unmatched junction bases: 8. The CDR3 is 17 amino acids. Germline V CDR1 and CDR2: LGHNA, YSLEER. CDR3 region: CASSPGQEPYSNQPQHF. CDR3 nucleotide sequence: TGCGCCAGCAGCCCGGGACAGGAGCCTTATAGCAATCAGCCCCAGCATTTT.

V usage is TRBV9 and J usage is TRBJ1-2; 7 positions agree with TRBD1. Germline V gene data show CDR1 as SGDLS and CDR2 as YYNGEE. V gave up 1 base and J gave up 4 bases; unmatched junction bases: 7. This CDR3 comprises 15 residues. This CDR3 reads CASSVPLTGTYGYTF. The CDR3 nucleotides read TGTGCCAGCAGCGTACCCCTGACAGGGACCTATGGCTACACCTTC.

This clone was seen more than once but under ten times. The chain is built from TRBV9 and TRBJ1-2; D is uncertain. This CDR3 spans 11 amino acids. CDR1 and CDR2 from the germline V gene are SGDLS and YYNGEE. V lost 6 bases and J lost 1, with 4 bases in between. This chain's CDR3 is CASTDNYGYTF. DNA for the CDR3: TGTGCCAGCACCGATAACTATGGCTACACCTTC.

A word on this clone: The same CDR3 can be traced to other DNA sequences in this sample. The chain links TRBV5-4 to TRBJ2-2; D is undetermined. Deletions cut 6 bases from V and 2 bases from J, with 14 bases between. Germline V gene lookup returns CDR1 SGHNT and CDR2 YYREEE (reference sequence). CDR3 length equals 15 residues. CDR3 in amino acids: CASTLKGSNTGELFF. DNA for the CDR3: TGTGCCAGCACCCTGAAGGGCTCCAACACCGGGGAGCTGTTTTTT.

This clone was recorded only once. The genes are TRBV2 and TRBJ2-3; D may match TRBD1 or TRBD2 (6 bases each). Per the germline V gene, CDR1 is SNHLY and CDR2 is FYNNEI. V dropped 8 bases and J dropped 6 bases, with 15 bases sitting between them. The CDR3 is made up of 13 amino acids. The CDR3 nucleotides are TGTGCCAGCCTGGCAGGGGAGGTGGATACGCAGTATTTT. The encoded protein is CASLAGEVDTQYF.

The chain couples TRBV7-9 to TRBJ1-2; D gene ambiguous. V was trimmed by 7 bases and J by 9 bases, leaving 9 bases between them. Germline CDR1 and CDR2: SEHNR and FQNEAQ (reference sequence). The CDR3 is 10 residues long. The CDR3 sequence: CASTQLRYTF. CDR3 DNA: TGTGCCAGCACCCAACTCCGCTACACCTTC.